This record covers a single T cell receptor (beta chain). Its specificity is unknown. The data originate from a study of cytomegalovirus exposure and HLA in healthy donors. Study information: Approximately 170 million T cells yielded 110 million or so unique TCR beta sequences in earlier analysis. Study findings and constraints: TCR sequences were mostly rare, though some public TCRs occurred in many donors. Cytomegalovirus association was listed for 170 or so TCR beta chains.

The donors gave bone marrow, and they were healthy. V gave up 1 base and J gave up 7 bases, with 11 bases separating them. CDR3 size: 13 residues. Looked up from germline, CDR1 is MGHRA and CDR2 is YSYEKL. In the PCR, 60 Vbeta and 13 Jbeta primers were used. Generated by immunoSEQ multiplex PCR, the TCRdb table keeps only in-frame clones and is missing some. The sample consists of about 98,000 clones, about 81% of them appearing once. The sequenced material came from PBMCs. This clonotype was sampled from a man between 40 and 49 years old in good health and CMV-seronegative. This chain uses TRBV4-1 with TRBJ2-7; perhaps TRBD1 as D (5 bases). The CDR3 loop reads CASSQGTPVEQYF. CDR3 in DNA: TGCGCCAGCAGCCAAGGGACACCGGTTGAGCAGTACTTC.